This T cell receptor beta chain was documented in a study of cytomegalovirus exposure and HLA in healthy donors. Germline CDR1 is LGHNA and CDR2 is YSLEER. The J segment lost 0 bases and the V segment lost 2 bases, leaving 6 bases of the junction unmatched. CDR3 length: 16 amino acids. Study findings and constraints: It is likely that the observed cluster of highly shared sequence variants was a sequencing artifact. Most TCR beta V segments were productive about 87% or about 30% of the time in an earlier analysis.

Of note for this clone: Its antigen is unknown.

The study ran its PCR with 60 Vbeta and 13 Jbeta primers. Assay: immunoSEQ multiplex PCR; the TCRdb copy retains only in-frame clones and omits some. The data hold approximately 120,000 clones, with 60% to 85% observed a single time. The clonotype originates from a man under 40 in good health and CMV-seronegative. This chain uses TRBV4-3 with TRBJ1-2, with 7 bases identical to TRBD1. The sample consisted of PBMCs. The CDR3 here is CASSQTGTVPNYGYTF. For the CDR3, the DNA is TGCGCCAGCAGCCAAACCGGGACAGTCCCTAACTATGGCTACACCTTC.